This T cell receptor beta chain was identified during a study of blood T cells in healthy people across ages. Study information: Template switching captured about one barcoded beta molecule per two T cells.

General observations from the study: Measured against age, TCR beta diversity per million T cells decreased in a roughly linear manner. The unsorted PBMCs prevented any conclusive comparison of naive versus antigen-experienced cells.

A word on this clonotype: What it recognizes is unknown.

Per germline, CDR1 SEHNR and CDR2 FQNEAQ (reference sequence). J was trimmed by 3 bases and V by 5 bases; bases with no gene match: 9. The CDR3 is 16 amino acids. PBMCs were isolated at a quantity of at least 6.5 million per sample. Primers used in a second PCR of about 7 to 11 cycles were a sample-barcoded 5' primer and a J-beta primer mix. A single record per CDR3 protein comes from TCRdb applying MiXCR to the 5' RACE reads. The data hold about 1.1 million distinct CDR3 sequences, with 35% to 40% observed a single time. The sequence was collected from a man between 18 and 35 years old in good health. The sample taken for sequencing was blood. This chain links TRBV7-9 with TRBJ2-3; 9 nucleotides line up with TRBD1. The CDR3 DNA sequence: TGTGCCAGCAGCCCCCTGGGACAGGGATTTACAGATACGCAGTATTTT. This translates into CASSPLGQGFTDTQYF.